This T cell receptor (beta chain) comes out of a study of early T cells in non-severe SARS-CoV-2 infection. Study details: With bulk RNA from unsorted whole blood as input, sequencing yielded unpaired chains. The study, taken as a whole, reports: Sequences matched to VDJdb favored anti-spike CD8 responses, while private and CD4 specificities were missed.

This clonotype was observed a few times. Antigen unknown. Molecules of cDNA were individually given unique molecular identifiers that were attached to them. TCRdb re-called the 5' RACE reads with MiXCR, one entry per CDR3 protein. The repertoire includes 50,000 to 55,000 distinct CDR3 sequences, about 9.1% of them detected once, and 4.2% sits in the top ten. The CDR3 is 17 amino acids. V lost 0 bases, J lost 1 base, and 5 bases stayed unmatched. The germline V gene has CDR1 SGHTS and CDR2 YDEGEE. Sequencing was done on a sample of whole blood. The clonotype comes from an adult who was a healthcare worker with PCR-confirmed SARS-CoV-2 infection or an uninfected control (not recorded which). The chain combines TRBV5-8 with TRBJ2-1, with 9 bases identical to TRBD2. The chain's CDR3 is CASSLGLAVDSYNEQFF. The DNA of the CDR3 is TGTGCCAGCAGCTTGGGACTAGCGGTGGATTCCTACAATGAGCAGTTCTTC. The whole variable domain, remainder taken from reference TRBV5-8 and TRBJ2-1, is EAGVTQSPTHLIKTRGQQATLRCSPISGHTSVYWYQQALGLGLQFLLWYDEGEERNRGNFPPRFSGRQFPNYSSELNVNALELEDSALYLCASSLGLAVDSYNEQFFGPGTRLTVL.